These T cell receptor beta chains were read from a single sample in a study of blood T cell repertoires in COVID-19. The repertoire was sequenced with immunoSEQ multiplex PCR; TCRdb's copy has only in-frame clones and lacks some. The top ten hold around 8.5% of the sample, which has more than 35,000 clones, 85% to 90% seen once. Sequencing was done on a sample of peripheral blood. The source of these receptors is a man aged 30 to 39 with active or convalescent COVID-19. Each CDR3 is given with its conserved first and last residue. A D gene is named only where the DNA matches it firmly. Only some rows state a clone size, as once, few, many or a class for expanded clones.

abundance,d_gene,j_gene,v_gene,CDR3aa,CDR3nt
.,TRBD2,TRBJ2-2,TRBV3-1/TRBV3-2,CASSTAGVYAGELFF,TGTGCCAGCAGTACAGCGGGGGTCTACGCCGGGGAGCTGTTTTTT
.,TRBD2,TRBJ2-3,TRBV4-1,CASSPSGVRTDTQYF,TGCGCCAGCAGCCCTAGCGGGGTTAGGACAGATACGCAGTATTTT
.,.,TRBJ2-5,TRBV5-1,CASSSGPYQETQYF,TGCGCCAGCAGCTCTGGGCCCTACCAAGAGACCCAGTACTTC
.,.,TRBJ1-1,TRBV2,CASTSGMGEAFF,TGTGCCAGCACCAGTGGAATGGGCGAAGCTTTCTTT
.,.,TRBJ2-2,TRBV19,CASSIPSARGELFF,TGTGCCAGTAGTATCCCTAGCGCTCGCGGGGAGCTGTTTTTT
.,.,TRBJ2-1,TRBV9,CASLSGGPEHIEQFF,TGTGCCTCCCTCAGTGGAGGTCCAGAGCACATTGAGCAGTTCTTC
.,TRBD1,TRBJ1-2,TRBV19,CASSLHNSQGIYGYTF,TGTGCCAGTAGCCTGCATAACTCACAGGGGATCTATGGCTACACCTTC
.,TRBD1,TRBJ1-2,TRBV7-9,CASSLPRRQGMSYTF,TGTGCCAGCAGCTTACCCCGCCGACAGGGAATGAGCTACACCTTC
once,TRBD1,TRBJ1-3,TRBV6-5,CASHPLQGLGNTIYF,TGTGCCAGCCACCCCCTACAGGGGCTAGGAAACACCATATATTTT
.,TRBD2,TRBJ2-4,TRBV19,CASSPSGGGTLAKNIQYF,TGTGCCAGTAGCCCGAGTGGCGGGGGGACACTAGCCAAAAACATTCAGTACTTC
.,TRBD1,TRBJ1-4,TRBV19,CASTGTANEKLFF,TGTGCCAGTACCGGGACAGCTAATGAAAAACTGTTTTTT
once,.,TRBJ2-4,TRBV5-1,CASSLGTALAKNIQYF,TGCGCCAGCAGCTTGGGGACAGCATTAGCCAAAAACATTCAGTACTTC
once,TRBD1,TRBJ1-1,TRBV12-3/TRBV12-4,CASSRTGRTEAFF,TGTGCCAGCAGCAGGACAGGGAGAACTGAAGCTTTCTTT
.,.,TRBJ1-2,TRBV12-3/TRBV12-4,CASSGGSYYGYTF,TGTGCCAGCAGCGGCGGCAGTTACTATGGCTACACCTTC
.,TRBD1,TRBJ2-6,TRBV10-2,CASTTGRVGANVLTF,TGCGCCAGCACGACAGGGCGGGTAGGGGCCAACGTCCTGACTTTC
.,TRBD2,TRBJ2-1,TRBV7-3,CASSLAGEYNEQFF,TGTGCCAGCAGCTTAGCGGGGGAGTACAATGAGCAGTTCTTC
.,TRBD1,TRBJ1-6,TRBV19,CASRQTGGNSPLHF,TGTGCCAGTAGGCAGACAGGGGGAAATTCACCCCTCCACTTT
once,.,TRBJ2-1,TRBV9,CASSASGTIYNEQFF,TGTGCCAGCAGCGCATCCGGGACAATTTACAATGAGCAGTTCTTC
.,TRBD1,TRBJ2-7,TRBV5-4,CASSSTGNRGYEQYF,TGTGCCAGCAGCTCGACAGGGAACAGGGGTTACGAGCAGTACTTC
.,TRBD1,TRBJ1-1,TRBV7-2,CASSSRTGRGKTTEAFF,TGTGCCAGCAGCTCCCGGACAGGGAGGGGAAAGACCACTGAAGCTTTCTTT
.,TRBD1,TRBJ2-3,TRBV28,CASSLMGSGGLIRTDTQYF,TGTGCCAGCAGTTTAATGGGGTCAGGGGGTTTGATTAGGACAGATACGCAGTATTTT
few,TRBD2,TRBJ2-3,TRBV19,CACRTSGTFTDTQYF,TGTGCCTGCCGGACTAGCGGGACATTCACAGATACGCAGTATTTT
.,TRBD1,TRBJ1-4,TRBV27,CASSPTGWEKLFF,TGTGCCAGCAGTCCGACAGGGTGGGAAAAACTGTTTTTT
.,.,TRBJ2-7,TRBV28,CAVEDGQFYEQYF,TGTGCCGTGGAAGACGGACAGTTCTACGAGCAGTACTTC
large,.,TRBJ2-5,TRBV27,CASSLYYGETQYF,TGTGCCAGCAGTTTATACTACGGGGAGACCCAGTACTTC
.,.,TRBJ2-6,TRBV5-1,CASSLEGGFIYDSSGANVLTF,TGCGCCAGCAGCCTGGAAGGCGGATTCATATATGATAGCTCTGGGGCCAACGTCCTGACTTTC
.,TRBD1,TRBJ1-5,TRBV7-2,CASSLFSDRGNQPQHF,TGTGCCAGCAGCTTATTTTCCGACAGGGGGAATCAGCCCCAGCATTTT
.,.,TRBJ2-1,TRBV6-6,CASCLGGADEQFF,TGTGCCAGCTGCCTTGGAGGGGCAGATGAGCAGTTCTTC
.,.,TRBJ1-5,TRBV5-8,CASSPYRNQPQHF,TGTGCCAGCAGCCCTTACAGGAATCAGCCCCAGCATTTT
.,.,TRBJ2-5,TRBV21-1,CASSSWDPGQGHF,TGTGCCAGCAGTTCATGGGATCCGGGACAGGGACACTTC
once,.,TRBJ2-7,TRBV12-5,CASGPQGGYSYEQYF,TGTGCTAGTGGCCCCCAAGGGGGTTACTCCTACGAGCAGTACTTC
.,.,TRBJ2-1,TRBV6-1,CASSEGADYNEQFF,TGTGCCAGCAGTGAGGGAGCGGATTACAATGAGCAGTTCTTC
.,.,TRBJ1-3,TRBV2,CASSPVHPGTPRIGYSWNTIYF,TGTGCCAGCAGTCCAGTTCACCCTGGGACTCCCAGGATCGGATACTCTTGGAACACCATATATTTT
.,TRBD1,TRBJ1-4,TRBV5-8,CASSLRDSNEKLFF,TGTGCCAGCAGCTTGCGGGACAGCAATGAAAAACTGTTTTTT
.,.,TRBJ1-4,TRBV29-1,CSVEDLTGRAGEKLFF,TGCAGCGTTGAAGATCTAACAGGGAGGGCAGGCGAAAAACTGTTTTTT
.,.,TRBJ2-3,TRBV21-1,CASSKAPGGTDTQYF,TGTGCCAGCAGCAAAGCCCCGGGAGGCACAGATACGCAGTATTTT
.,.,TRBJ1-3,TRBV7-2,CASSLATPHSGNTIYF,TGTGCCAGCAGCTTAGCCACACCCCACTCTGGAAACACCATATATTTT
.,TRBD2,TRBJ2-7,TRBV19,CASSASGGTSPTSQYF,TGTGCCAGTAGTGCTAGCGGGGGGACATCTCCTACGAGCCAGTACTTC
.,TRBD1,TRBJ2-5,TRBV10-3,CAITSGQGVSETQYF,TGTGCCATCACTTCCGGACAGGGGGTCTCAGAGACCCAGTACTTC
.,.,TRBJ1-5,TRBV6-5,CASRLQGSNQPQHF,TGTGCCAGCAGACTACAGGGAAGCAATCAGCCCCAGCATTTT
.,.,TRBJ2-1,TRBV11-2,CASSATRSSYNEQFF,TGTGCCAGCAGCGCGACTAGGAGCTCCTACAATGAGCAGTTCTTC
.,.,TRBJ1-2,TRBV2,CASRFQGGYTF,TGTGCCAGCAGATTCCAGGGTGGCTACACCTTC
.,TRBD1,TRBJ2-7,TRBV5-1,CASSLDPGQGSEQYF,TGCGCCAGCAGCTTGGATCCGGGACAGGGTTCCGAGCAGTACTTC
.,TRBD1,TRBJ1-3,TRBV11-3,CASSGRQGSGKNTIYF,TGTGCCAGCAGCGGACGACAGGGGAGTGGCAAAAACACCATATATTTT
.,.,TRBJ2-7,TRBV5-1,CASRDNSYEQYF,TGCGCCAGCCGGGACAACTCTTACGAGCAGTACTTC
.,TRBD2,TRBJ2-3,TRBV5-4,CASSLYLAGGSTDTQYF,TGTGCCAGCAGCTTGTACTTAGCGGGGGGGAGCACAGATACGCAGTATTTT
.,TRBD2,TRBJ2-5,TRBV25-1,CASSERGEEETQYF,TGTGCCAGCAGTGAGCGGGGGGAGGAAGAGACCCAGTACTTC
.,TRBD2,TRBJ2-5,TRBV5-1,CASSHGRLAGNQETQYF,TGCGCCAGCAGTCACGGAAGACTAGCGGGAAACCAAGAGACCCAGTACTTC